The 22 T cell receptor beta chains below come from one sample, sequenced in a study of blood T cell repertoires in COVID-19. Using immunoSEQ multiplex PCR, the repertoire was profiled, and TCRdb retains in-frame clones only, with some absent. The sample gives roughly 150,000 clones, about 85% of which show up once; roughly 8% is in the top ten. Sequences were obtained from PBMCs or T cells enriched from blood (not recorded which). All receptors come from a woman in her forties or fifties who had recovered from COVID-19.

The chain employs TRBV7-9 and TRBJ1-1; D is perhaps TRBD1 (5 bases). The CDR3 length is 14 residues. Per the germline V gene, CDR1 is SEHNR and CDR2 is FQNEAQ (reference sequence). The V gene lost 2 bases and the J gene lost 4 bases, with 11 bases spanning the gap. CDR3 DNA: TGTGCCAGCAGCTTATCTCAGGGTTTCACTGAAGCTTTCTTT. It is translated as CASSLSQGFTEAFF. Based on the CDR3 plus reference TRBV7-9 and TRBJ1-1, the full variable domain is DTGVSQNPRHKITKRGQNVTFRCDPISEHNRLYWYRQTLGQGPEFLTYFQNEAQLEKSRLLSDRFSAERPKGSFSTLEIQRTEQGDSAMYLCASSLSQGFTEAFFGQGTRLTVV.

This chain joins TRBV7-9 and TRBJ1-1; TRBD1 matches 7 bases. The V and J ends lost 7 bases and 1 base, in that order; junction bases with no gene match: 6. Germline V gene data show CDR1 as SEHNR and CDR2 as FQNEAQ (reference sequence). The CDR3 is made up of 14 amino acids. CDR3 protein: CASTPTGWNTEAFF. The CDR3 nucleotides read TGTGCCAGCACCCCGACAGGGTGGAACACTGAAGCTTTCTTT.

The rearrangement uses TRBV5-4 and TRBJ1-4, with a tentative D call TRBD1 (5 bases). Between the trimmed V and J ends, which lost 0 bases and 5 bases, there was a span of 11 bases. Per germline, CDR1 SGHNT and CDR2 YYREEE (reference sequence). This CDR3 is 15 amino acids long. The DNA of the CDR3 is TGTGCCAGCAGCTTGGCGGGGGGTCGAAATGAAAAACTGTTTTTT. This encodes CASSLAGGRNEKLFF.

To note about this clone: The junction departs from the called germline gene at one end, perhaps through a read error. The V gene is TRBV28, the J gene TRBJ1-6; weak D call: TRBD1 (6 bases). Germline loops: CDR1 MDHEN, CDR2 SYDVKM. The CDR3 runs 15 residues. This CDR3 is CASSSRGASNSPLHF. The CDR3 DNA follows: TGTGCCAGTAGTTCTCGGGGGGCGTCTAATTCACCCCTCCACTTT.

The J gene is TRBJ2-1, the V gene TRBV7-3; TRBD2 is a possible D gene (6 bases). Trimming took 5 bases from V and 6 from J, leaving 11 bases between them. Germline V CDR1 and CDR2: SGHTA, FQGTGA. The CDR3 extends over 13 amino acids. CDR3 nucleotides: TGTGCCAGCAGCAGGGGACTTCGCAATGAGCAGTTCTTC. Its protein is CASSRGLRNEQFF.

Here the CDR3 reads CASRGQTMNTEAFF. For the CDR3, the DNA is TGTGCCAGCAGGGGACAGACCATGAACACTGAAGCTTTCTTT. This rearrangement joins TRBV6-6 to TRBJ1-1; 7 nucleotides align to TRBD1. The length of the CDR3 is 14 residues. V lost 6 bases and J lost 0; bases outside the gene matches: 4. Germline-derived CDR1 and CDR2 are MNHNY and SVGAGI (reference sequence).

V and J are TRBV3-1 (or the pseudogene TRBV3-2) and TRBJ2-1, with D perhaps matching TRBD1 (6 bases). V gave up 3 bases and J gave up 9 bases, with 18 bases separating them. Germline V lookup: CDR1 LGHDT, CDR2 YNNKEL (reference sequence). CDR3 length: 15 residues. The CDR3 DNA is TGTGCCAGCAGCCACCTTAGGGGGTTAGGGGTTGAGCAGTTCTTC. This sequence encodes CASSHLRGLGVEQFF.

J is TRBJ2-4 and V is TRBV19; TRBD1 might be the D (5 bases). The V gene's germline CDR1 is LNHDA and CDR2 SQIVND (reference sequence). Trimming left V 3 bases short and J 1 base short, with 13 bases between. This CDR3 is built from 16 residues. The CDR3 here is CASSIIGAGAKNIQYF. CDR3 DNA: TGTGCCAGTAGTATTATAGGGGCAGGTGCCAAAAACATTCAGTACTTC.

The chain has TRBV5-1 and TRBJ1-4, with TRBD1 as a possible D gene (6 bases). V lost 4 bases and J lost 7, with 17 bases in between. Germline V gives CDR1 SGHRS, CDR2 YFSETQ. The CDR3 contains 15 residues. The CDR3 spells CASSVQGARGEKLFF. As DNA, the CDR3 is TGCGCCAGCAGCGTACAGGGCGCAAGGGGTGAAAAACTGTTTTTT.

The chain recombines TRBV7-2 with TRBJ2-1; D is unresolved. CDR3 length equals 13 residues. Germline V gene sequence: CDR1 SGHTA, CDR2 FQGNSA. The V end lost 1 base, the J end lost 7 bases, and 8 bases lay between the germline ends. The CDR3 DNA reads TGTGCCAGCAGCTTAGAGTCGGTTAATGAGCAGTTCTTC. It encodes CASSLESVNEQFF.

The chain couples TRBV5-1 to TRBJ1-4, with 7 bases that match TRBD1. V trimming: 0 bases; J trimming: 5 bases; junction bases outside the gene matches: 4. The germline CDR1 and CDR2 sequences are SGHRS and YFSETQ. The CDR3 has 15 residues. The CDR3 DNA is TGCGCCAGCAGCTTGGACGGGACAGCAAATGAAAAACTGTTTTTT. As protein: CASSLDGTANEKLFF. The full variable domain, completed using reference TRBV5-1 and TRBJ1-4, is KAGVTQTPRYLIKTRGQQVTLSCSPISGHRSVSWYQQTPGQGLQFLFEYFSETQRNKGNFPGRFSGRQFSNSRSEMNVSTLELGDSALYLCASSLDGTANEKLFFGSGTQLSVL.

The chain is built from TRBV5-1 and TRBJ2-1; 8 bases match TRBD2. The CDR3 has 15 amino acids. Trimming at V came to 0 bases and at J to 5 bases, leaving 4 bases not matched to a gene. CDR1 and CDR2 from the germline V gene are SGHRS and YFSETQ. As DNA, the CDR3 is TGCGCCAGCAGCTTGGACGGGAGGGCCCACAATGAGCAGTTCTTC. Protein product: CASSLDGRAHNEQFF.

A single count supports this clone. The chain couples TRBV19 to TRBJ1-6; D ambiguous. The CDR3 length is 13 residues. Trimming took 7 bases from V and 6 from J, leaving 10 bases between them. From germline, CDR1 is LNHDA and CDR2 SQIVND (reference sequence). The CDR3 region is CASNQRSNSPLHF. CDR3 nucleotide sequence: TGTGCCAGTAATCAGCGAAGTAATTCACCCCTCCACTTT.

In its sample, this clone was seen a few times. The V call is TRBV14, the J call TRBJ2-1; D unresolved. Between the trimmed V and J ends, which lost 1 base and 6 bases, there was a span of 10 bases. Per the germline V gene, CDR1 is SGHDN and CDR2 is FVKESK. This CDR3 spans 14 amino acids. The CDR3 loop is CASSQGASFNEQFF. The CDR3, as DNA: TGTGCCAGCAGCCAAGGAGCTAGTTTCAATGAGCAGTTCTTC.

CDR3: CASSLDTVTDTQYF. DNA of the CDR3: TGCGCCAGCAGCTTGGATACGGTCACAGATACGCAGTATTTT. This chain connects TRBV5-1 to TRBJ2-3; D is undetermined. There are 14 residues in the CDR3. CDR1 and CDR2 from the germline V gene are SGHRS and YFSETQ. Trimming left V 0 bases short and J 2 bases short, with 7 bases between.

V and J are TRBV7-3 and TRBJ1-4, with D possibly being TRBD1 (6 bases). Between the trimmed V and J ends, which lost 3 bases and 3 bases, there was a span of 11 bases. This CDR3 region has 15 residues. Germline CDR1 SGHTA, CDR2 FQGTGA. CDR3: CASSFTWTANEKLFF. CDR3 bases: TGTGCCAGCAGCTTTACTTGGACAGCTAATGAAAAACTGTTTTTT.

This rearrangement joins TRBV7-2 to TRBJ2-3; 10 bases are a match to TRBD1. V lost 4 bases, J lost 4 bases, and 5 bases stayed unmatched. The CDR3 has 15 residues. Looked up from germline, CDR1 is SGHTA and CDR2 is FQGNSA. The CDR3 protein is CASSSTGGVADTQYF. CDR3 DNA: TGTGCCAGCAGCTCGACAGGGGGCGTCGCAGATACGCAGTATTTT.

The chain carries TRBV2 and TRBJ1-1, with TRBD1 identical over 9 bases. Trimming at V came to 2 bases and at J to 7 bases, leaving 5 bases not matched to a gene. This CDR3 has 14 amino acids. The germline CDR1 and CDR2 sequences are SNHLY and FYNNEI. The CDR3 DNA is TGTGCCAGCAGTGAACTACAGGGGGCGGGTGAAGCTTTCTTT. Protein sequence: CASSELQGAGEAFF.

The chain uses TRBV7-9 and TRBJ2-2; 7 bases map to TRBD1. The CDR3 totals 13 residues. V gave up 4 bases and J gave up 6 bases; unmatched junction bases: 2. The germline V gene has CDR1 SEHNR and CDR2 FQNEAQ (reference sequence). The CDR3 here is CASSSTGAGELFF. CDR3 coding DNA: TGTGCCAGCAGCTCCACAGGGGCCGGGGAGCTGTTTTTT.

This chain uses TRBV27 with TRBJ2-3, with unresolved D. Germline values: CDR1 MNHEY, CDR2 SMNVEV (reference sequence). V lost 0 bases, J lost 0 bases, and 7 bases lay in between. The CDR3 spans 15 residues. The CDR3 DNA is TGTGCCAGCAGTTTATCTCGGTTAAGCACAGATACGCAGTATTTT. It yields the protein CASSLSRLSTDTQYF.

The CDR3 sequence: CASSLWGEGSNQPQHF. CDR3 coding DNA: TGTGCCAGCAGTTTATGGGGGGAGGGGAGCAATCAGCCCCAGCATTTT. The chain combines TRBV28 with TRBJ1-5; a weak D match, TRBD1 (5 bases). Germline V gene lookup returns CDR1 MDHEN and CDR2 SYDVKM. The CDR3 contains 16 residues. Trimming cost V 0 bases and J 1 base, with 10 bases left between them. Looking up the rest from reference TRBV28 and TRBJ1-5 gives the full variable domain: DVKVTQSSRYLVKRTGEKVFLECVQDMDHENMFWYRQDPGLGLRLIYFSYDVKMKEKGDIPEGYSVSREKKERFSLILESASTNQTSMYLCASSLWGEGSNQPQHFGDGTRLSIL.

This clone was detected once. The gene calls are TRBV5-6 and TRBJ1-5; 8 nucleotides agree with TRBD1. Germline-derived CDR1 and CDR2 are SGHDT and YYEEEE. This CDR3 has 14 residues. The J segment lost 3 bases and the V segment lost 2 bases, leaving 1 base of the junction unmatched. The CDR3 nucleotides read TGTGCCAGCAGCTTCCAGGGGGCCAATCAGCCCCAGCATTTT. Translation gives CASSFQGANQPQHF.